This T cell receptor beta chain comes out of a study of T cell changes during pregnancy in multiple sclerosis. The table came from immunoSEQ multiplex PCR; TCRdb's copy has only in-frame clones and leaves some out. Here the sample spans around 130,000 clones, about 96% being singletons. The CDR3 has 15 residues. Trimming removed 0 bases at V and 2 bases at J, with 12 bases between. Per germline, CDR1 SGDLS and CDR2 YYNGEE. V and J are TRBV9 and TRBJ2-7, with a possible D match to TRBD2 (5 bases). This sample comprised peripheral blood, obtained after pregnancy. The receptor was derived from a female donor with multiple sclerosis, enrolled in a pregnancy study. The CDR3 is CASSVVAGGAYEQYF. The CDR3 DNA sequence: TGTGCCAGCAGCGTAGTTGCAGGAGGAGCCTACGAGCAGTACTTC.